This T cell receptor (beta chain) is from a study of T cell repertoires in cytomegalovirus infection. General study points: Ex vivo, HLA-C-restricted CMV-specific TCR beta clonotypes prevailed over the rest of the response.

Looked up from germline, CDR1 is MDHEN and CDR2 is SYDVKM. The CDR3 is made up of 14 amino acids. The J segment lost 4 bases and the V segment lost 6 bases, leaving 8 bases of the junction unmatched. MiXCR was run by TCRdb on the reads, yielding one entry per CDR3 protein. There are more than 650,000 distinct CDR3 sequences in the sample; roughly a third occur only once, and 2.5% to 3.5% lies in the top ten. On this clonotype: Its specificity is unknown.

Sequencing was performed on PBMCs. This TCR was recovered from a human donor in good health (CMV status not recorded). Some clones in this sample may be carry-over from other donors' samples. The rearrangement links TRBV28 to TRBJ1-1, with 7 positions matching TRBD1. CDR3 residues: CASRSTGRATEAFF. CDR3 sequence (DNA): TGTGCCAGCAGGTCGACAGGGCGGGCCACTGAAGCTTTCTTT.